This TCR beta chain was sequenced in a study of blood T cell repertoires in COVID-19. V was pared by 8 bases and J by 4 bases, with 0 bases of the junction left unmatched. This CDR3 is 13 amino acids long. The germline gives CDR1 SNHLY, CDR2 FYNNEI. TCRdb keeps only in-frame clones here, not all; method: immunoSEQ multiplex PCR. The sample contains about 200,000 clones, about four fifths of which appear only once. The J gene is TRBJ2-1, the V gene TRBV2; 12 positions match TRBD2. The sequencing input was peripheral blood. The source of this sequence is an elderly woman with COVID-19, enrolled during active disease. The CDR3 region has the DNA TGTGCCAGCGGACTAGCGGGGTACAATGAGCAGTTCTTC. Translated, it gives CASGLAGYNEQFF.